A selection of T cell receptor beta chains follows, all from one sample in a study of cytomegalovirus exposure and HLA in healthy donors. Clones were sequenced by immunoSEQ multiplex PCR, and TCRdb holds only the in-frame ones, with some missing. This table has tens of thousands of clones, about four fifths appearing once. The sequencing sample was made of PBMCs. These receptors all come from a woman aged 18-30 years in good health and CMV-seropositive. Each CDR3 is given with its conserved first and last residue. A D gene is named only where the DNA matches it firmly. Expanded clones are given a class, and other clones once, few, many or no size at all.

v_gene	j_gene	abundance	d_gene	len	CDR3nt	CDR3aa
TRBV7-9	TRBJ1-2	once	NA	15	TGTGCCAGCAGCTTAAGTGAAAAACAGGGCTATGGCTACACCTTC	CASSLSEKQGYGYTF
TRBV28	TRBJ2-6	NA	NA	16	TGTGCCAGCAGTAAACCCAGGGTTTCTGGGGCCAACGTCCTGACTTTC	CASSKPRVSGANVLTF
TRBV13	TRBJ1-1	once	NA	16	TGTGCCAGCAGCTTAACGGAGACAGATATGAACACTGAAGCTTTCTTT	CASSLTETDMNTEAFF
TRBV5-6	TRBJ2-5	NA	TRBD2	17	TGTGCCAGCAGCGAAGAACGGGGGGGGACGTACCAAGAGACCCAGTACTTC	CASSEERGGTYQETQYF
TRBV6-5	TRBJ2-7	NA	TRBD1	15	TGTGCCAGCAGCCTATCCGGACAGGGTGGATACGAGCAGTACTTC	CASSLSGQGGYEQYF
TRBV27	TRBJ2-2	NA	TRBD2	16	TGTGCCAGCAGTTTGATTAGCGGGGCGAACACCGGGGAGCTGTTTTTT	CASSLISGANTGELFF
TRBV30	TRBJ1-2	NA	TRBD1	14	TGTGCCTGGAGTGCTGACAGGGGTTACTATGGCTACACCTTC	CAWSADRGYYGYTF
TRBV27	TRBJ1-2	once	NA	13	TGTGCCAGCTCCCCCGGACAGCTCTATGGCTACACCTTC	CASSPGQLYGYTF
TRBV5-5	TRBJ2-7	NA	TRBD2	15	TGTGCCAGCAGCTTGTTAGCGGGGTTCTCCTACGAGCAGTACTTC	CASSLLAGFSYEQYF
TRBV2	TRBJ2-3	once	TRBD2	15	TGTGCCAGCAGTGAAATAGCGGGGAGCACAGATACGCAGTATTTT	CASSEIAGSTDTQYF
TRBV21-1	TRBJ2-7	NA	NA	17	TGTGCCAGCAGCCAAAACGGGGGACTAGCGGACTCCTACGAGCAGTACTTC	CASSQNGGLADSYEQYF
TRBV29-1	TRBJ2-4	once	TRBD1	16	TGCAGCGTTGAAGGGGGGCAGGGGGATGCCAAAAACATTCAGTACTTC	CSVEGGQGDAKNIQYF
TRBV2	TRBJ1-5	few	NA	13	TGTGCCAGCAAAGATTCGGGGAATCAGCCCCAGCATTTT	CASKDSGNQPQHF
TRBV18	TRBJ1-3	NA	NA	14	TGTGCCAGCTCACCAGAGAGCTCTGGAAACACCATATATTTT	CASSPESSGNTIYF
TRBV5-4	TRBJ2-2	once	TRBD1	15	TGTGCCAGCAGCGGGTGGGACAGTCACACCGGGGAGCTGTTTTTT	CASSGWDSHTGELFF
TRBV9	TRBJ1-6	NA	TRBD1	16	TGTGCCAGCAGCCCGCTCCCCACAGGGGGTAATTCACCCCTCCACTTT	CASSPLPTGGNSPLHF
TRBV7-7	TRBJ2-2	NA	NA	16	TGTGCCAGCAGCTTGGTGGGCGGCAGGGCCACCGGGGAGCTGTTTTTT	CASSLVGGRATGELFF
TRBV19	TRBJ2-7	once	NA	13	TGTGCCAGTAGCGTCAGGGGAAGTTACGAGCAGTACTTC	CASSVRGSYEQYF
TRBV27	TRBJ1-5	few	NA	13	TGTGCCAGCAGTTTATCACCGGATCAGCCCCAGCATTTT	CASSLSPDQPQHF
TRBV4-2	TRBJ1-2	once	NA	13	TGTGCCAGCAGCCAAGAAACAGACTATGGCTACACCTTC	CASSQETDYGYTF
TRBV9	TRBJ2-3	NA	NA	13	TGTGCCAGCAGCGTGCAGACTCCCGGCACGCAGTATTTT	CASSVQTPGTQYF
TRBV6-5	TRBJ1-3	NA	NA	15	TGTGCCAGCAGTTACCTCCAGGGCTCTGGAAACACCATATATTTT	CASSYLQGSGNTIYF
TRBV30	TRBJ2-7	once	TRBD1	14	TGTGCCTGGAGTCCACAGGGGGGCTCTTACGAGCAGTACTTC	CAWSPQGGSYEQYF
TRBV5-6	TRBJ1-5	NA	NA	19	TGTGCCAGCAGCTTGGGGCGACAGAATTATCGTTATAGCAATCAGCCCCAGCATTTT	CASSLGRQNYRYSNQPQHF
TRBV9	TRBJ2-7	NA	TRBD1	14	TGTGCCAGCAGCACACGGGACAGCTCCTACGAGCAGTACTTC	CASSTRDSSYEQYF
TRBV27	TRBJ2-2	NA	NA	14	TGTGCCACCAAGTTAAGCAGGGGGGCCGGGGAGCTGTTTTTT	CATKLSRGAGELFF
TRBV10-1	TRBJ1-1	NA	NA	14	TGCGCCAGCAGTGCCCAGGGGCAGGGCACTGAAGCTTTCTTT	CASSAQGQGTEAFF
TRBV27	TRBJ1-2	NA	TRBD1	15	TGTGCCACCGGACAGGGGGGGGCCGCTAACTATGGCTACACCTTC	CATGQGGAANYGYTF
TRBV14	TRBJ2-6	NA	NA	15	TGTGCCAGCAGCCAGGAGTTCTCTGGGGCCAACGTCCTGACTTTC	CASSQEFSGANVLTF
TRBV11-2	TRBJ2-1	NA	NA	14	TGTGCCAGCAGCTCTCGGAGCTCCTACAATGAGCAGTTCTTC	CASSSRSSYNEQFF
TRBV27	TRBJ2-7	NA	NA	15	TGTGCCAGCAGTCCGCTGGGTGGGGCCTCCTACGAGCAGTACTTC	CASSPLGGASYEQYF
TRBV2	TRBJ1-2	few	TRBD1	15	TGTGCCAGCAGTGAAGCGACAGGGGAAGCTGGCGGCTACACCTTC	CASSEATGEAGGYTF
TRBV7-6	TRBJ1-1	once	NA	14	TGTGCCAGCAGCTTACAGGGGATGAACACTGAAGCTTTCTTT	CASSLQGMNTEAFF
TRBV15	TRBJ1-5	NA	NA	14	TGTGCCACCATCCAGGGTTACGGCAATCAGCCCCAGCATTTT	CATIQGYGNQPQHF
TRBV19	TRBJ2-5	NA	TRBD2	15	TGTGCCAGTAGTCCCATGACTAGCGGGGGACGGACCCAGTACTTC	CASSPMTSGGRTQYF
TRBV6-5	TRBJ1-2	once	NA	14	TGTGCCAGCAGTCCGGACAGCTCTAACTATGGCTACACCTTC	CASSPDSSNYGYTF
TRBV19	TRBJ2-1	NA	TRBD2	14	TGTGCCAGTGCGGCTAGCGGGGGGGCACGGGAGCAGTTCTTC	CASAASGGAREQFF
TRBV10-1	TRBJ1-1	NA	NA	14	TGCGCCAGCAGCGCAGGCTCTGCGGGGACTGAAGCTTTCTTT	CASSAGSAGTEAFF
TRBV2	TRBJ1-1	NA	NA	11	TGTGCCGGCGGGATTGGGGATGAAGCTTTCTTT	CAGGIGDEAFF
TRBV4-1	TRBJ1-3	NA	NA	15	TGCGCCAGCAGCCAAGAGCAGTTCTCTGGAAACACCATATATTTT	CASSQEQFSGNTIYF
TRBV14	TRBJ2-7	NA	NA	13	TGTGCCAGCAGCCTCGCCGGCGGGGGCAGGAAGTACTTC	CASSLAGGGRKYF
TRBV21-1	TRBJ1-6	NA	NA	14	TGTGCCACCCGCCTGCGGGGGGTGGATTCACCCCTCCACTTT	CATRLRGVDSPLHF
TRBV18	TRBJ2-3	NA	NA	16	TGTGCCAGCTCAGCGAACATAAACGGGGGTACAGATACGCAGTATTTT	CASSANINGGTDTQYF
TRBV6-1	TRBJ2-1	few	NA	12	TGTGCCAGCAAATCCGGGAGTATTGAGCAGTTCTTC	CASKSGSIEQFF
TRBV7-9	TRBJ2-7	NA	NA	15	TGTGCCAGCAGCCTATCTCCGGGGGTTTCCTACGAGCAGTACTTC	CASSLSPGVSYEQYF
TRBV7-9	TRBJ2-3	NA	TRBD2	17	TGTGCCAGCAGCTTAGACTCGACTAGCGGTAGCACAGATACGCAGTATTTT	CASSLDSTSGSTDTQYF
TRBV6-6	TRBJ2-1	NA	NA	16	TGTGCCAGCAGCCAGGGGAGGGGGGACTCCTACAATGAGCAGTTCTTC	CASSQGRGDSYNEQFF
TRBV10-3	TRBJ1-5	NA	TRBD1	18	TGTGCCATCAGCGCGGGACAGGAGGACTTCGGGGGCAATCAGCCCCAGCATTTT	CAISAGQEDFGGNQPQHF
TRBV28	TRBJ2-5	few	NA	17	TGTGCCAGCAGTCCCTTGACCCTAGTACGTCGGCAAGAGACCCAGTACTTC	CASSPLTLVRRQETQYF
TRBV7-9	TRBJ1-1	NA	TRBD1	13	TGTGCCAGCAGAGCAGGGGGCAACACTGAAGCTTTCTTT	CASRAGGNTEAFF
TRBV28	TRBJ2-3	NA	NA	15	TGTGCCAGCAGCGGGGGACAGCTTAGCACAGATACGCAGTATTTT	CASSGGQLSTDTQYF
TRBV19	TRBJ1-5	NA	NA	13	TGTGCCAGTCACCCCCGGGTAAATCAGCCCCAGCATTTT	CASHPRVNQPQHF
TRBV7-9	TRBJ2-7	NA	TRBD2	14	TGTGCCAGCAGTCCTAGCGGGGGGGACTACGAGCAGTACTTC	CASSPSGGDYEQYF
TRBV4-1	TRBJ1-4	NA	NA	15	TGCGCCAGCAGCCAAGAGGGGCTACGGGGGGAAAAACTGTTTTTT	CASSQEGLRGEKLFF
TRBV4-1	TRBJ2-7	once	NA	13	TGCGCCAGCAGCCGAGGGGGGGCCTACGAGCAGTACTTC	CASSRGGAYEQYF
TRBV10-1	TRBJ1-6	few	TRBD1	13	TGCGCCAGCAGAAGGACAGGGGATTCACCCCTCCACTTT	CASRRTGDSPLHF
TRBV25-1	TRBJ2-6	once	NA	15	TGTGCCAGCAGTGAATCCACAGCTGGGGCCAACGTCCTGACTTTC	CASSESTAGANVLTF
TRBV20-1	TRBJ2-7	NA	TRBD1	11	TGCAGGGGACAGGGGGCCTACGAGCAGTACTTC	CRGQGAYEQYF